The 30 T cell receptor beta chains in this list originate from one sample, sequenced in a study of shared clonotypes between healthy human individuals (dated by TCRdb to the early 2020s). Libraries were made using the immunoSEQ multiplex PCR assay. TCRdb stores this immuneACCESS table with in-frame sequences only. Part of the clones is absent; in the studies checked, under half of the shortfall reflects unresolved V genes, and no reason is known for the rest. The sample table records about 480,000 clones; about three quarters of these occur just once. Roughly an eighth of the sample is taken by the ten largest. Sequenced: PBMCs. The receptors derive from a woman aged 40 to 50 in good health. Some clones in this sample may be carry-over from other donors' samples.

J is TRBJ1-2 and V is TRBV15; D gene ambiguous. Germline assignment: CDR1 LNHNV and CDR2 YYDKDF (reference sequence). The CDR3 is 12 amino acids. V was cut by 0 bases and J by 1 base, with 0 bases left in between. CDR3 nucleotide sequence: TGTGCCACCAGCAGAGATAACTATGGCTACACCTTC. This encodes CATSRDNYGYTF.

Only one count was recorded for this clone. The V gene is TRBV5-1, the J gene TRBJ2-5; tentatively, D is TRBD1 (8 bases). The CDR3 is 18 residues long. Trimming stripped 4 bases from V and 1 base from J, with 23 bases between. The germline CDR1 and CDR2 sequences are SGHRS and YFSETQ. CDR3 DNA: TGCGCCAGCAGCCGGCGGGCGACAGGGGAGGGTGTCCAAGAGACCCAGTACTTC. Encoded protein: CASSRRATGEGVQETQYF. The complete variable domain, with remaining parts taken from reference TRBV5-1 and TRBJ2-5, reads KAGVTQTPRYLIKTRGQQVTLSCSPISGHRSVSWYQQTPGQGLQFLFEYFSETQRNKGNFPGRFSGRQFSNSRSEMNVSTLELGDSALYLCASSRRATGEGVQETQYFGPGTRLLVL.

The gene calls are TRBV4-2 and TRBJ1-4; 9 bases fit TRBD1. With 3 bases clipped from V and 5 bases from J, the junction kept 4 bases outside the gene matches. This CDR3 contains 15 residues. CDR1 and CDR2 (germline): LGHNA, YNFKEQ. The CDR3 coding sequence is TGTGCCAGCAGCCACGCGGGACAGGGAAATGAAAAACTGTTTTTT. Its translation: CASSHAGQGNEKLFF.

The chain employs TRBV27 and TRBJ2-2; weak D call: TRBD2 (5 bases). This CDR3 has 15 amino acids. Germline V gene data show CDR1 as MNHEY and CDR2 as SMNVEV (reference sequence). V lost 4 bases and J 0 bases, leaving 9 bases between the germline ends. CDR3 sequence reads: CASSWSGTNTGELFF. As DNA, the CDR3 is TGTGCCAGCAGTTGGTCGGGGACGAACACCGGGGAGCTGTTTTTT.

J is TRBJ2-1 and V is TRBV7-9; 11 bases fit TRBD2. V lost 1 base to trimming and J lost 16 bases; unmatched junction nucleotides: 6. Germline CDR1 reads SEHNR; CDR2 reads FQNEAQ (reference sequence). This CDR3 has 13 residues. CDR3 amino acids: CASSLGDSGRVFF. The CDR3 coding sequence is TGTGCCAGCAGCTTAGGGGATAGCGGGAGGGTTTTCTTC.

The chain uses TRBV25-1 and TRBJ2-5; no reliable D call. The closer fit of TRBJ2-7 to the DNA end suggests the J call may be wrong. Germline values: CDR1 MGHDK, CDR2 SYGVNS. CDR3 length equals 14 residues. For the CDR3, the DNA is TGTGCCAGCAGTGATGGTATAGTGGCCTACGAGCAGTACTTC. Amino acids: CASSDGIVAYEQYF.

J is TRBJ2-7 and V is TRBV4-3, with 7 bases aligning to TRBD1. The CDR3 is 15 amino acids. With 4 bases clipped from V and 7 bases from J, the junction kept 13 bases outside the gene matches. CDR1 and CDR2 from the germline V gene are LGHNA and YSLEER. The DNA of the CDR3 is TGCGCCAGCAGCCTAGGACAGGATCCCTTTATAGAGCAGTACTTC. Amino acids: CASSLGQDPFIEQYF.

V and J are TRBV7-6 and TRBJ2-7; tentative D call: TRBD2 (5 bases). V gave up 5 bases and J gave up 4 bases, with 12 bases separating them. Germline V CDR1 and CDR2: SGHVS, FNYEAQ. This CDR3 has 13 amino acids. DNA of the CDR3: TGTGCCAGCAGCCCAGCCCCGGGATACGAGCAGTACTTC. Translating it yields CASSPAPGYEQYF. Looking up the rest from reference TRBV7-6 and TRBJ2-7 gives the full variable domain: GAGVSQSPRYKVTKRGQDVALRCDPISGHVSLYWYRQALGQGPEFLTYFNYEAQQDKSGLPNDRFSAERPEGSISTLTIQRTEQRDSAMYRCASSPAPGYEQYFGPGTRLTVT.

This chain connects TRBV15 to TRBJ1-5, with D perhaps TRBD1 (5 bases). The V end was cut by 0 bases, the J end by 6 bases, with 12 bases between. The CDR3 totals 15 residues. The V gene's germline CDR1 is LNHNV and CDR2 YYDKDF (reference sequence). CDR3 residues: CATSRDGHNGQPQHF. The CDR3 DNA sequence: TGTGCCACCAGCAGAGATGGACATAACGGTCAGCCCCAGCATTTT. Using reference TRBV15 and TRBJ1-5 for the parts outside the CDR3, the full variable domain is DAMVIQNPRYQVTQFGKPVTLSCSQTLNHNVMYWYQQKSSQAPKLLFHYYDKDFNNEADTPDNFQSRRPNTSFCFLDIRSPGLGDTAMYLCATSRDGHNGQPQHFGDGTRLSIL.

The V and J genes are TRBV6-5 and TRBJ1-2; possibly TRBD1 for D (6 bases). CDR3 length: 13 residues. Between the trimmed V and J ends, which lost 6 bases and 2 bases, there was a span of 10 bases. Germline-derived CDR1 and CDR2 are MNHEY and SVGAGI. The CDR3 DNA follows: TGTGCCAGCAGGGACGGACAGAACTATGGCTACACCTTC. As protein: CASRDGQNYGYTF.

This clone was found many times. A junction boundary mismatches the germline segment, possibly from a read error. The chain combines TRBV7-7 with TRBJ2-7, with D hard to call. The CDR3 has 9 residues. Germline-derived CDR1 and CDR2 are SSHAT and FNYEAQ (reference sequence). CDR3 loop: CASSRLWVF. The CDR3 nucleotides are TGTGCTAGCAGCCGCCTCTGGGTCTTC.

The chain carries TRBV5-5 and TRBJ1-1; 10 bases line up with TRBD1. The CDR3 is 16 amino acids. V lost 4 bases and J lost 5; bases outside the gene matches: 11. Germline V gene sequence: CDR1 SGHKS, CDR2 YYEKEE (reference sequence). For the CDR3, the DNA is TGTGCCAGCAGCGGTGGGGAGACAGGGGGCGGGACTGAAGCTTTCTTT. Amino acids: CASSGGETGGGTEAFF.

The chain carries TRBV29-1 and TRBJ2-2, with 9 bases lining up with TRBD2. With 7 bases clipped from V and 2 bases from J, the junction kept 8 bases outside the gene matches. Germline-derived CDR1 and CDR2 are SQVTM and ANQGSEA. The CDR3 extends over 15 amino acids. The CDR3 loop reads CSAGVAGVNTGELFF. CDR3 DNA: TGCAGCGCGGGGGTAGCGGGAGTTAACACCGGGGAGCTGTTTTTT.

This clone showed up just a few times. The rearrangement uses TRBV13 and TRBJ2-7; TRBD1 matches at 7 bases. The V and J ends lost 3 bases and 3 bases, in that order; junction bases with no gene match: 8. From germline, CDR1 is PRHDT and CDR2 FYEKMQ (reference sequence). The CDR3 is 15 amino acids. The CDR3 spells CASSLYRGEGYEQYF. The CDR3 DNA sequence: TGTGCCAGCAGCTTGTACAGGGGAGAAGGCTACGAGCAGTACTTC.

The rearrangement uses TRBV7-3 and TRBJ2-1; D gene ambiguous. Trimming left V 9 bases short and J 4 bases short, with 16 bases between. In germline, CDR1 is SGHTA, CDR2 FQGTGA. This CDR3 has 14 residues. This chain's CDR3 is CARLLGCWYNEQFF. The CDR3 DNA sequence: TGTGCCAGACTTCTGGGGTGTTGGTACAATGAGCAGTTCTTC.

This rearrangement joins TRBV27 to TRBJ2-7; possibly TRBD1 for D (5 bases). Germline lookup yields CDR1 MNHEY and CDR2 SMNVEV (reference sequence). V lost 5 bases, J lost 6 bases, and 20 bases lay in between. The CDR3 runs 15 residues. CDR3: CASSKTGTIASEQYF. CDR3 nucleotide sequence: TGTGCCAGCAGTAAAACAGGTACGATAGCATCCGAGCAGTACTTC.

About this clone: This specimen includes other DNA sequences encoding the same CDR3. The chain has TRBV5-1 and TRBJ2-7, with no clear D. The germline CDR1 and CDR2 sequences are SGHRS and YFSETQ. Between the trimmed V and J ends, which lost 5 bases and 1 base, there was a span of 4 bases. The CDR3 length is 11 residues. In DNA, the CDR3 is TGCGCCAGCAGTTCTTCCTACGAGCAGTACTTC. Translation: CASSSSYEQYF.

Concerning this clone itself: Other nucleotide sequences in the sample specify the same CDR3. The rearrangement uses TRBV6-6 and TRBJ2-5; D call uncertain. V lost 2 bases to trimming and J lost 5 bases, with 3 bases between them. The V gene's germline CDR1 is MNHNY and CDR2 SVGAGI (reference sequence). This CDR3 has 11 residues. The CDR3 loop is CASSYGETQYF. The CDR3 DNA follows: TGTGCCAGCAGTTACGGTGAGACCCAGTACTTC.

This chain connects TRBV2 to TRBJ2-1; 10 bases match TRBD2. The germline gives CDR1 SNHLY, CDR2 FYNNEI. With 7 bases clipped from V and 6 bases from J, the junction kept 6 bases outside the gene matches. The length of the CDR3 is 14 residues. The chain's CDR3 is CASKLAGLGNEQFF. As DNA, the CDR3 is TGTGCCAGCAAACTAGCGGGACTCGGCAATGAGCAGTTCTTC.

As for this clone: A much larger clonotype is one base distant, so this may be a read error. At the DNA level, this CDR3 is encoded by other sequences in the same sample as well. The chain employs TRBV7-2 and TRBJ2-7, with 12 bases identical to TRBD2. Germline assignment: CDR1 SGHTA and CDR2 FQGNSA. The CDR3 is 15 residues long. V was clipped by 5 bases and J by 2 bases; unmatched bases: 4. In DNA form, the CDR3 reads TGTGCCAGCAGCCCGCGGACTAGCGGGACCTACGAGCAGTACTTC. Translated: CASSPRTSGTYEQYF. The variable domain in full, completed from reference TRBV7-2 and TRBJ2-7, reads GAGVSQSPSNKVTEKGKDVELRCDPISGHTALYWYRQSLGQGLEFLIYFQGNSAPDKSGLPSDRFSAERTGGSVSTLTIQRTQQEDSAVYLCASSPRTSGTYEQYFGPGTRLTVT.

The chain recombines TRBV28 with TRBJ2-2; possible D gene TRBD2, 6 bases. Trimming removed 10 bases at V and 9 bases at J, with 21 bases between. CDR3 length equals 14 residues. In germline, CDR1 is MDHEN, CDR2 SYDVKM. The CDR3 here is CATLKRLGSRELFF. CDR3 DNA: TGTGCCACCCTTAAGAGACTAGGGTCTCGGGAGCTGTTTTTT.

The rearrangement links TRBV4-1 to TRBJ2-5; TRBD2 aligns across 10 bases. The germline V gene has CDR1 MGHRA and CDR2 YSYEKL. CDR3 length equals 15 residues. With V trimmed by 5 bases and J by 5 bases, 8 bases remained unmatched. CDR3: CASSSSGRAGETQYF. The CDR3 DNA reads as TGCGCCAGCAGCAGCAGCGGGAGGGCCGGGGAGACCCAGTACTTC.

The chain is built from TRBV6-5 and TRBJ1-3; D unclear. The V gene's germline CDR1 is MNHEY and CDR2 SVGAGI. V was pared by 5 bases and J by 4 bases, with 12 bases between. The CDR3 spans 14 residues. This CDR3 is CASSRTTTGNTIYF. CDR3 sequence (DNA): TGTGCCAGCAGTCGGACCACCACGGGAAACACCATATATTTT.

Concerning this clone itself: Given a far larger clone just one base away, this is likely a sequencing read error. The chain employs TRBV28 and TRBJ1-2; no firm D call. This CDR3 contains 12 residues. Germline loops: CDR1 MDHEN, CDR2 SYDVKM. With 5 bases removed from V and 14 bases from J, the gap between germline ends came to 18 bases. The CDR3 reads CASSNSVGEETF. The CDR3, as DNA: TGTGCCAGCAGTAATTCGGTGGGAGAGGAGACCTTC.

The chain carries TRBV28 and TRBJ2-5; D remains unclear. The CDR3 extends over 13 amino acids. The V end lost 3 bases, the J end lost 5 bases, and 10 bases lay between the germline ends. CDR1 is MDHEN and CDR2 is SYDVKM in the germline V gene. This chain's CDR3 is CASSFPHRETQYF. As DNA, the CDR3 is TGTGCCAGCAGTTTCCCTCACCGGGAGACCCAGTACTTC.

The chain is built from TRBV5-1 and TRBJ1-1; 7 bases are shared with TRBD1. V was pared by 4 bases and J by 4 bases, with 7 bases of the junction left unmatched. Germline assignment: CDR1 SGHRS and CDR2 YFSETQ. This CDR3 region has 14 residues. CDR3 amino acids: CASSKQGESTEAFF. CDR3 sequence (DNA): TGCGCCAGCAGCAAGCAGGGGGAAAGCACTGAAGCTTTCTTT.

The chain couples TRBV18 to TRBJ2-7, with unresolved D. This CDR3 contains 14 residues. Germline V lookup: CDR1 KGHSH, CDR2 LQKENI. The V gene lost 6 bases and the J gene lost 2 bases, with 14 bases spanning the gap. This CDR3 reads CASSSRPQTYEQYF. The CDR3 DNA reads as TGTGCCAGCTCCTCCCGTCCCCAAACCTACGAGCAGTACTTC.

This chain joins TRBV7-9 and TRBJ1-2, with D hard to call. CDR3 length equals 17 residues. The germline V gene encodes CDR1 SEHNR and CDR2 FQNEAQ (reference sequence). V was pared by 5 bases and J by 0 bases, with 19 bases between. CDR3 amino acids: CASSPISGSGANYGYTF. The CDR3 DNA sequence: TGTGCCAGCAGCCCCATTAGCGGGTCGGGAGCTAACTATGGCTACACCTTC.

V gene TRBV11-2 combines with J gene TRBJ2-2; D may correspond to TRBD1 or TRBD2 (5 bases each). CDR3 length: 15 residues. Germline loops: CDR1 SGHAT, CDR2 FQNNGV. Deletions cut 5 bases from V and 1 base from J, with 11 bases between. CDR3 sequence (DNA): TGTGCCAGCAGCCGGGGCTCAGTGAACACCGGGGAGCTGTTTTTT. It specifies CASSRGSVNTGELFF.

Worth noting for this clone: Since a much larger clone is just one base distant, this may be a read error. The chain recombines TRBV5-6 with TRBJ2-2, with D uncertain. The ends were cut back, 4 bases at V and 2 bases at J, with 3 bases in the middle. CDR1 is SGHDT, CDR2 YYEEEE, per germline. The CDR3 runs 12 residues. In DNA, the CDR3 is TGTGCCAGCAGCCCCAACACCGGGGAGCTGTTTTTT. Encoded protein: CASSPNTGELFF.